Below are 25 T cell receptor beta chains sequenced from a single sample in a study of blood T cell repertoires in COVID-19. Some clones are missing from TCRdb's copy, which holds only in-frame ones; the method was immunoSEQ multiplex PCR. The table shows 120,000 to 150,000 clones, with 70% to 90% occurring only once. The sequencing sample was made of peripheral blood. The receptors come from a woman aged 55-69 years with COVID-19, enrolled during active disease.

The rearrangement links TRBV4-1 to TRBJ2-7, with 11 bases that match TRBD2. CDR3 length equals 16 residues. J lost 6 bases, V lost 1 base, and 8 bases had no gene match. CDR1 MGHRA and CDR2 YSYEKL come from the germline V gene. DNA for the CDR3: TGCGCCAGCAGCCAAGTGACTAGCGGGGCATTCTCCGAGCAGTACTTC. It yields the protein CASSQVTSGAFSEQYF.

The V gene is TRBV7-8, the J gene TRBJ2-5, with a possible D match to TRBD2 (7 bases). The germline V gene encodes CDR1 SGHVS and CDR2 FQNEAQ. This CDR3 comprises 16 residues. Trimming took 10 bases from V and 1 from J, leaving 22 bases between them. In nucleotides, the CDR3 is TGTGCCACCGCCCCGGAGGGGGGGCCGTTCCAAGAGACCCAGTACTTC. It specifies CATAPEGGPFQETQYF.

CDR3 sequence reads: CASSQKTSGGVRGKETQYF. DNA of the CDR3: TGCGCCAGCAGCCAAAAGACTAGCGGGGGGGTGCGGGGTAAAGAGACCCAGTACTTC. This sequence joins TRBV4-1 and TRBJ2-5; 14 bases line up with TRBD2. The CDR3 extends over 19 amino acids. J was trimmed by 3 bases and V by 2 bases; bases with no gene match: 11. Looked up from germline, CDR1 is MGHRA and CDR2 is YSYEKL.

The rearrangement links TRBV9 to TRBJ2-1, with D unclear. The V gene's germline CDR1 is SGDLS and CDR2 YYNGEE. This CDR3 region has 14 residues. The V and J ends lost 0 bases and 9 bases respectively, with 13 bases between them. The DNA for the CDR3 is TGTGCCAGCAGCGTAGGGCAGGTCGTCGGTGAGCAGTTCTTC. It yields the protein CASSVGQVVGEQFF. The complete variable domain, with remaining parts taken from reference TRBV9 and TRBJ2-1, reads DSGVTQTPKHLITATGQRVTLRCSPRSGDLSVYWYQQSLDQGLQFLIQYYNGEERAKGNILERFSAQQFPDLHSELNLSSLELGDSALYFCASSVGQVVGEQFFGPGTRLTVL.

The chain combines TRBV10-3 with TRBJ2-1; weak D call: TRBD2 (5 bases). V was cut by 4 bases and J by 8 bases, with 9 bases left in between. Germline-derived CDR1 and CDR2 are ENHRY and SYGVKD. The CDR3 has 12 amino acids. Here the CDR3 DNA reads TGTGCCATCAGTGTCGCCGGGGATGAGCAGTTCTTC. Translating gives CAISVAGDEQFF.

The chain joins TRBV19 to TRBJ2-2, with D maybe TRBD1 (5 bases). This CDR3 has 17 residues. Germline CDR1 LNHDA, CDR2 SQIVND (reference sequence). Trimming cost V 1 base and J 3 bases, with 15 bases left between them. The CDR3 DNA is TGTGCCAGTAGTATAGGGGCCAGGGTAACTCACACCGGGGAGCTGTTTTTT. As protein: CASSIGARVTHTGELFF.

The genes are TRBV27 and TRBJ1-6; D may be TRBD1 (6 bases). Trimming removed 4 bases at V and 5 bases at J, with 9 bases between. This CDR3 contains 14 residues. Germline V gene sequence: CDR1 MNHEY, CDR2 SMNVEV (reference sequence). Here the CDR3 reads CASSYRVDNSPLHF. In DNA, the CDR3 is TGTGCCAGCAGTTACAGGGTCGATAATTCACCCCTCCACTTT.

The chain joins TRBV7-9 to TRBJ1-2; maybe TRBD1 (6 bases). CDR3 length: 16 residues. V lost 0 bases and J lost 5, with 16 bases in between. Germline loops: CDR1 SEHNR, CDR2 FQNEAQ (reference sequence). The CDR3 bases are TGTGCCAGCAGCTTAGCCCGCACCCCCCAGGGGTATGGCTACACCTTC. Its protein is CASSLARTPQGYGYTF.

V and J are TRBV5-6 and TRBJ1-1; 7 bases align to TRBD1. Germline lookup yields CDR1 SGHDT and CDR2 YYEEEE. The length of the CDR3 is 15 residues. The junction had 6 bases not matched to a gene; V was cut back by 0 bases and J by 4 bases. CDR3 bases: TGTGCCAGCAGCTTGGACATACAGGGGAGCACTGAAGCTTTCTTT. It translates to CASSLDIQGSTEAFF.

V gene TRBV19 combines with J gene TRBJ1-6; D perhaps matches TRBD1 (6 bases). V lost 5 bases and J 5 bases, leaving 10 bases between the germline ends. Looked up from germline, CDR1 is LNHDA and CDR2 is SQIVND (reference sequence). This CDR3 spans 14 amino acids. CDR3 protein: CASSGPGDNSPLHF. CDR3 nucleotide sequence: TGTGCCAGTAGTGGACCAGGGGATAATTCACCCCTCCACTTT.

The V call is TRBV18, the J call TRBJ1-2, with 8 nucleotides matching TRBD1. V shed 0 bases and J 5 bases; nucleotides not matched to a gene: 11. Germline lookup yields CDR1 KGHSH and CDR2 LQKENI. The CDR3 runs 17 residues. In DNA, the CDR3 is TGTGCCAGCTCACCACCTGTTCGAGGGACAGGACGTTATGGCTACACCTTC. Its translation: CASSPPVRGTGRYGYTF.

The chain uses TRBV7-6 and TRBJ2-3, with TRBD2 matching over 8 bases. In germline, CDR1 is SGHVS, CDR2 FNYEAQ. The J segment lost 14 bases and the V segment lost 4 bases, leaving 5 bases of the junction unmatched. The CDR3 is 11 amino acids. This CDR3 is CASSSGGGRYF. For the CDR3, the DNA is TGTGCCAGCAGCTCTGGCGGGGGGAGGTATTTT.

The chain employs TRBV19 and TRBJ1-2; 8 bases match TRBD1. Per the germline V gene, CDR1 is LNHDA and CDR2 is SQIVND (reference sequence). The CDR3 runs to 17 residues. V shed 2 bases and J 4 bases; nucleotides not matched to a gene: 12. The CDR3 sequence is CASSIQTGAGFSYGYTF. For the CDR3, the DNA is TGTGCCAGTAGTATACAGACAGGGGCCGGATTTAGCTATGGCTACACCTTC.

This chain connects TRBV5-1 to TRBJ2-1; D might be TRBD1 (5 bases). The CDR3 spans 15 residues. CDR1 is SGHRS, CDR2 YFSETQ, per germline. V shed 0 bases and J shed 7 bases, with 14 bases lying between them. CDR3 coding DNA: TGCGCCAGCAGCTTGGCCTTGCAGGGTCTAAATGAGCAGTTCTTC. Its translation is CASSLALQGLNEQFF. Full variable domain (rest looked up from reference TRBV5-1 and TRBJ2-1): KAGVTQTPRYLIKTRGQQVTLSCSPISGHRSVSWYQQTPGQGLQFLFEYFSETQRNKGNFPGRFSGRQFSNSRSEMNVSTLELGDSALYLCASSLALQGLNEQFFGPGTRLTVL.

This clone was recorded only once. The gene calls are TRBV27 and TRBJ2-5; tentatively, D is TRBD2 (6 bases). Germline CDR1 reads MNHEY; CDR2 reads SMNVEV (reference sequence). Trimming shortened V by 5 bases and J by 5 bases, and 15 bases separated the two germline ends. The CDR3 totals 14 residues. CDR3 amino acids: CASSRRDFWETQYF. In DNA form, the CDR3 reads TGTGCCAGCAGTCGACGGGACTTTTGGGAGACCCAGTACTTC.

The V and J genes are TRBV9 and TRBJ2-7; 7 bases agree with TRBD2. Germline CDR1 and CDR2: SGDLS and YYNGEE. The CDR3 is 17 amino acids. V lost 3 bases and J lost 0; bases outside the gene matches: 12. The CDR3 sequence is CASSAGEGILSSYEQYF. CDR3 DNA: TGTGCCAGCAGCGCGGGGGAGGGGATTCTGAGCTCCTACGAGCAGTACTTC.

The chain's CDR3 is CASSGARGYEQYF. The DNA of the CDR3 is TGTGCCAGCAGTGGCGCCAGGGGCTACGAGCAGTACTTC. The chain is built from TRBV2 and TRBJ2-7; D may be TRBD1 (6 bases). V lost 4 bases and J lost 3, with 10 bases in between. The length of the CDR3 is 13 residues. Germline CDR1 and CDR2: SNHLY and FYNNEI.

V is TRBV3-1 (or the pseudogene TRBV3-2) and J is TRBJ2-1, with D unclear. The CDR3 loop spans 16 amino acids. Germline V gene data show CDR1 as LGHDT and CDR2 as YNNKEL (reference sequence). The V gene lost 0 bases and the J gene lost 9 bases, with 18 bases spanning the gap. CDR3 loop: CASSQEESTWSGEQFF. The CDR3 DNA reads as TGTGCCAGCAGCCAAGAGGAGTCGACTTGGTCGGGTGAGCAGTTCTTC.

The chain is built from TRBV7-2 and TRBJ1-5; TRBD1 matches 12 bases. This CDR3 is built from 16 residues. The V gene end was trimmed by 6 bases and the J gene end by 6 bases; junction bases not matched to a gene: 9. Germline assignment: CDR1 SGHTA and CDR2 FQGNSA. CDR3 bases: TGTGCCAGCAGTTTCCCGGGACAGGGGGCTTTTCAGCCCCAGCATTTT. Amino acid sequence: CASSFPGQGAFQPQHF.

This chain joins TRBV11-2 and TRBJ1-2; D may be TRBD1 (5 bases). Germline lookup yields CDR1 SGHAT and CDR2 FQNNGV. Trimming took 2 bases from V and 5 from J, leaving 9 bases between them. The length of the CDR3 is 13 residues. The CDR3 reads CASSLRQIYGYTF. For the CDR3, the DNA is TGTGCCAGCAGCTTAAGACAGATATATGGCTACACCTTC.

This chain connects TRBV27 to TRBJ1-4; tentatively, D is TRBD1 (6 bases). Per germline, CDR1 MNHEY and CDR2 SMNVEV (reference sequence). V lost 6 bases, J lost 4 bases, and 12 bases lay in between. This CDR3 contains 14 residues. The DNA of the CDR3 is TGTGCCAGCAGGTTGACAGGATTTAATGAAAAACTGTTTTTT. Translating it yields CASRLTGFNEKLFF.

The gene calls are TRBV15 and TRBJ1-2; no definite D call. V was pared by 6 bases and J by 3 bases, with 14 bases between. The germline CDR1 and CDR2 sequences are LNHNV and YYDKDF (reference sequence). This CDR3 has 14 amino acids. The CDR3, as DNA: TGTGCCACCAGGGATGCGGGCGGCTACTATGGCTACACCTTC. Translating it yields CATRDAGGYYGYTF. The complete variable domain, with remaining parts taken from reference TRBV15 and TRBJ1-2, reads DAMVIQNPRYQVTQFGKPVTLSCSQTLNHNVMYWYQQKSSQAPKLLFHYYDKDFNNEADTPDNFQSRRPNTSFCFLDIRSPGLGDTAMYLCATRDAGGYYGYTFGSGTRLTVV.

V and J are TRBV7-9 and TRBJ1-1; perhaps TRBD1 as D (6 bases). Germline lookup yields CDR1 SEHNR and CDR2 FQNEAQ (reference sequence). Trimming stripped 5 bases from V and 3 bases from J, with 10 bases between. The CDR3 sequence is 13 residues long. The CDR3 spells CASSTTGYTEAFF. CDR3 bases: TGTGCCAGCAGCACGACAGGTTACACTGAAGCTTTCTTT.

This chain connects TRBV29-1 to TRBJ2-7; 7 bases are shared with TRBD2. The CDR3 is 11 amino acids. Germline-derived CDR1 and CDR2 are SQVTM and ANQGSEA. V dropped 8 bases and J dropped 3; count of bases not matched to a gene: 4. CDR3 loop: CSILAIYEQYF. The CDR3 nucleotides read TGCAGCATACTAGCGATCTACGAGCAGTACTTC.

The gene calls are TRBV21-1 and TRBJ2-7; TRBD1 reflects the table's D call only, with no check against the DNA. TRBV21-1 is annotated as a pseudogene. The CDR3 runs 17 residues. This CDR3 is CASSKRIPDRGPREQYF. The DNA of the CDR3 is TGTGCCAGCAGCAAGAGGATCCCGGACAGGGGGCCGCGCGAGCAGTACTTC.